A selection of T cell receptor beta chains follows, all from one sample in a study of T cells after posttransplantation cyclophosphamide. The protocol was immunoSEQ multiplex PCR, while the TCRdb copy is restricted to in-frame clones and leaves out a portion. This sample has around 10,000 clones and no singletons, with about 28% in the ten largest. Sequenced material: PBMCs, taken after allogeneic stem cell transplant with posttransplant cyclophosphamide. These receptors came from a female patient in her forties or fifties who received an allogeneic stem cell transplant from a related donor, was CMV-positive, and had no GVHD. Some T cells may have originated in the graft donor. CDR3s include the opening cysteine and the closing phenylalanine or tryptophan. A D gene is named only where the DNA matches it firmly. Clone sizes are shown as once, few, many or a size class.

J: TRBJ2-3; size: many; D: TRBD2; V: TRBV10-3; DNA: TGTGCCATCAGTAAGGCCACGGGGGGGTACACAGATACGCAGTATTTT; CDR3: CAISKATGGYTDTQYF
J: TRBJ1-5; size: many; D: .; V: TRBV19; DNA: TGTGCCAGTAGTATAGGGACAGTCAATCAGCCCCAGCATTTT; CDR3: CASSIGTVNQPQHF
J: TRBJ1-4; size: many; D: .; V: TRBV7-7; DNA: TGTGCTAGCAGCTTATTGGAGGGGACATTTTGGGAAAAACTGTTTTTT; CDR3: CASSLLEGTFWEKLFF
J: TRBJ2-1; size: many; D: TRBD2; V: TRBV4-1; DNA: TGCGCCAGCAGCGGGCGGGGGGGCAACTACAATGAGCAGTTCTTC; CDR3: CASSGRGGNYNEQFF
J: TRBJ1-4; size: few; D: TRBD1; V: TRBV6-6; DNA: TGTGCCAGCAGTTACTCAGAGGGACAGGGGGTTGAAAAACTGTTTTTT; CDR3: CASSYSEGQGVEKLFF
J: TRBJ1-3; size: many; D: TRBD1; V: TRBV12-5; DNA: TGTGCTAGTGGTTGGGTTGAGGACAGGCCCTTCTCTGGAAACACCATATATTTT; CDR3: CASGWVEDRPFSGNTIYF
J: TRBJ1-4; size: many; D: TRBD1; V: TRBV6-1; DNA: TGTGCCAGCACTTGGACAGGGGGGGTCGAACTGTTTTTT; CDR3: CASTWTGGVELFF
J: TRBJ1-5; size: many; D: .; V: TRBV7-8; DNA: TGTGCCAGCAGCCCTATCCTGGGGCGTGCGGGCAATCAGCCCCAGCATTTT; CDR3: CASSPILGRAGNQPQHF
J: TRBJ1-2; size: many; D: TRBD1; V: TRBV2; DNA: TGTGCCAGTCAGACAGGGGGGAGCTATGGCTACACCTTC; CDR3: CASQTGGSYGYTF
J: TRBJ1-2; size: many; D: TRBD1; V: TRBV7-3; DNA: TGTGCCAGCAGCTCTACGGGACAGGCCTATGGCTACACCTTC; CDR3: CASSSTGQAYGYTF
J: TRBJ2-1; size: many; D: TRBD2; V: TRBV12-3/TRBV12-4; DNA: TGTGCCAGCAGTTTATATCGGTTAGGAGGGACTAGGTACAATGAGCAGTTCTTC; CDR3: CASSLYRLGGTRYNEQFF
J: TRBJ2-7; size: many; D: TRBD1; V: TRBV9; DNA: TGTGCCAGTAGCATCAAACAGGGGACGGCATACGAGCAGTACTTC; CDR3: CASSIKQGTAYEQYF
J: TRBJ2-4; size: many; D: .; V: TRBV19; DNA: TGTGCCAGTAGTATTATTAGGGTGGCCAAAAACATTCAGTACTTC; CDR3: CASSIIRVAKNIQYF
J: TRBJ1-6; size: many; D: .; V: TRBV7-9; DNA: TGTGCCAGCAGCGGACGGAGGGGTGCTACTAATTCACCCCTCCACTTT; CDR3: CASSGRRGATNSPLHF
J: TRBJ2-1; size: many; D: TRBD2; V: TRBV6-4; DNA: TGTGCCAGCAGTGACCGGCCTAGCGGGGGGCAGAATGAGCAGTTCTTC; CDR3: CASSDRPSGGQNEQFF
J: TRBJ2-3; size: few; D: TRBD2; V: TRBV9; DNA: TGTGCCAGCAGCGTAGCAGCGGGGGGCCCCACAGATACGCAGTATTTT; CDR3: CASSVAAGGPTDTQYF
J: TRBJ2-1; size: many; D: .; V: TRBV5-1; DNA: TGCGCCAGCAGCCCGGAAGGGGAACCCTACAATGAGCAGTTCTTC; CDR3: CASSPEGEPYNEQFF
J: TRBJ2-6; size: many; D: .; V: TRBV27; DNA: TGTGCCAGCAGTTACGCGGCCTCTGGGGCCAACGTCCTGACTTTC; CDR3: CASSYAASGANVLTF
J: TRBJ1-1; size: many; D: TRBD1; V: TRBV19; DNA: TGTGCCAGTAGTGTATTGTGGGGACAGATGAACACTGAAGCTTTCTTT; CDR3: CASSVLWGQMNTEAFF
J: TRBJ1-6; size: many; D: .; V: TRBV6-1; DNA: TGTGCCAGCAGTGAAGCGGCAGGCTATAATTCACCCCTCCACTTT; CDR3: CASSEAAGYNSPLHF
J: TRBJ2-2; size: many; D: TRBD1; V: TRBV10-3; DNA: TGTGCCATCAGTGGGAACAGGGGCCCCGGGGAGCTGTTTTTT; CDR3: CAISGNRGPGELFF
J: TRBJ2-5; size: few; D: TRBD2; V: TRBV5-1; DNA: TGCGCCAGCAGCAAGGGACTAGGACTACAAGAGACCCAGTACTTC; CDR3: CASSKGLGLQETQYF
J: TRBJ2-3; size: many; D: TRBD2; V: TRBV7-6; DNA: TGTGCCAGCAGCCGCATTAGCGGGGGTGGCACAGATACGCAGTATTTT; CDR3: CASSRISGGGTDTQYF
J: TRBJ2-6; size: many; D: .; V: TRBV28; DNA: TGTGCCAGCAGCAGGGATGGGGCCAACGTCCTGACTTTC; CDR3: CASSRDGANVLTF
J: TRBJ2-7; size: many; D: .; V: TRBV12-3/TRBV12-4; DNA: TGTGCCAGCAGTCCGAGACAGGCTCCGTACTCCTACGAGCAGTACTTC; CDR3: CASSPRQAPYSYEQYF
J: TRBJ2-1; size: many; D: TRBD2; V: TRBV10-3; DNA: TGTGCCACCCAACAGACGGGGGGGCCCCCCTACAATGAGCAGTTCTTC; CDR3: CATQQTGGPPYNEQFF
J: TRBJ1-4; size: many; D: TRBD1; V: TRBV7-7; DNA: TGTGCCAGCAGCTTAGGCGGACAGGTCGGCGAAAAACTGTTTTTT; CDR3: CASSLGGQVGEKLFF